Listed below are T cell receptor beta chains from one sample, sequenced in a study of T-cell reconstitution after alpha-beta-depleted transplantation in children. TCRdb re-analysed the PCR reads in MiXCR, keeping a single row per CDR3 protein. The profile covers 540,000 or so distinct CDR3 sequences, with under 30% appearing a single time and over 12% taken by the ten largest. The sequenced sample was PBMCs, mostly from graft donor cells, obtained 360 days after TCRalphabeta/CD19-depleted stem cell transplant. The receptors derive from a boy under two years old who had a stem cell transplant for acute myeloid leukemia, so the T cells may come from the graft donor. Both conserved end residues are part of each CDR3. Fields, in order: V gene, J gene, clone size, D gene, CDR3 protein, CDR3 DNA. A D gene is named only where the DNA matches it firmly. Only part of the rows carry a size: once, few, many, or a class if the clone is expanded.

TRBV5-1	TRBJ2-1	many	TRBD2	CASSLAVRLAGAEQFF	TGCGCCAGCAGCTTGGCGGTAAGACTAGCGGGGGCGGAGCAGTTCTTC
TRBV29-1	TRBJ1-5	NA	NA	CSVGGGRGGQPQHF	TGCAGCGTTGGGGGAGGAAGAGGGGGTCAGCCCCAGCATTTT
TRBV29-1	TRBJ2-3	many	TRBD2	CSVVLAGGSSDTQYF	TGCAGCGTTGTTTTAGCGGGGGGTTCGTCGGATACGCAGTATTTT
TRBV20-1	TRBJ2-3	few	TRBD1	CSARGPDTRTGPYTDPQYF	TGCAGTGCTAGAGGTCCCGACACGAGGACAGGGCCCTACACAGATCCGCAGTATTTT
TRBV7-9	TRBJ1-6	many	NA	CASSLGVGSSPLHF	TGTGCCAGCAGCTTAGGGGTGGGGTCTTCACCCCTCCACTTT
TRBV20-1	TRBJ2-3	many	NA	CSARDALPLGVEWPDTQYF	TGCAGTGCTAGAGATGCCCTCCCACTAGGCGTGGAATGGCCAGATACGCAGTATTTT
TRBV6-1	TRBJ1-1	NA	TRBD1	CAPRNAGGITEAFF	TGTGCCCCTCGTAACGCAGGGGGGATCACTGAAGCTTTCTTT
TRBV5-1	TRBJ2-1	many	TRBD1	CASSLGDRDNNEQFF	TGCGCCAGCAGCTTGGGAGACAGGGATAACAATGAGCAGTTCTTC
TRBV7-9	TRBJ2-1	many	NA	CASSYMGEQFF	TGTGCCAGCAGCTATATGGGGGAGCAGTTCTTC
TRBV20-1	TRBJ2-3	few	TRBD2	CSALSGGATDTQYF	TGCAGTGCTTTGAGCGGGGGGGCAACAGATACGCAGTATTTT
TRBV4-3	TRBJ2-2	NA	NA	CASSQVRGSTGELFF	TGCGCCAGCAGCCAAGTCAGGGGAAGCACCGGGGAGCTGTTTTTT
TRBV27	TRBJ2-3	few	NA	CASSPGAVYLGTTDTQYF	TGTGCCAGCAGTCCTGGGGCTGTCTACTTAGGTACCACAGATACGCAGTATTTT
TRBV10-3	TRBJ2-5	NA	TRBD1	CAISEITGGHGTQYF	TGTGCCATCAGTGAGATTACAGGGGGCCACGGGACCCAGTACTTC
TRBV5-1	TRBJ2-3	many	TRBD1	CASSPGQGSTDTQYF	TGTGCCAGCAGCCCGGGACAGGGAAGCACAGATACGCAGTATTTT
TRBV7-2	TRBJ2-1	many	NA	CASSLVAGAGTYNEQFF	TGTGCCAGCAGCTTAGTCGCGGGGGCCGGAACCTACAATGAGCAGTTCTTC
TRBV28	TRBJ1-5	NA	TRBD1	CASSGQDNQPQHF	TGTGCCAGCAGTGGACAGGACAATCAGCCCCAGCATTTT
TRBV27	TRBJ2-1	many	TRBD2	CASSSSGLAGGLSYNEQFF	TGTGCCAGCAGTTCCTCCGGACTAGCGGGGGGATTGTCCTACAATGAGCAGTTCTTC
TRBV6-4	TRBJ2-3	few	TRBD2	CASSELAGGYTDTQYF	TGTGCCAGCAGTGAACTAGCGGGGGGCTACACAGATACGCAGTATTTT
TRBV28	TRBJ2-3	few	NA	CASSPVRVTDTQYF	TGTGCCAGCAGTCCCGTTCGTGTCACAGATACGCAGTATTTT
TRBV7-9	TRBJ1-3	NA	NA	CASSFALSGNTIYF	TGTGCCAGCAGCTTCGCGCTCTCTGGAAACACCATATATTTT
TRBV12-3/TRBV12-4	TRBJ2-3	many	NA	CASRETTATQYF	TGTGCCAGCAGGGAAACGACGGCTACGCAGTATTTT
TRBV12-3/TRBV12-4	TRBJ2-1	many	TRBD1	CASSPPGTGSVNQQFF	TGTGCCAGCAGTCCGCCTGGGACAGGCTCTGTCAATCAGCAGTTCTTC
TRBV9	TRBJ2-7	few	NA	CASSGGGHEQYF	TGTGCCAGCAGCGGAGGGGGGCACGAGCAGTACTTC
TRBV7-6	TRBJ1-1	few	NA	CASSRVPNTEAFF	TGTGCCAGCAGTCGCGTACCGAACACTGAAGCTTTCTTT